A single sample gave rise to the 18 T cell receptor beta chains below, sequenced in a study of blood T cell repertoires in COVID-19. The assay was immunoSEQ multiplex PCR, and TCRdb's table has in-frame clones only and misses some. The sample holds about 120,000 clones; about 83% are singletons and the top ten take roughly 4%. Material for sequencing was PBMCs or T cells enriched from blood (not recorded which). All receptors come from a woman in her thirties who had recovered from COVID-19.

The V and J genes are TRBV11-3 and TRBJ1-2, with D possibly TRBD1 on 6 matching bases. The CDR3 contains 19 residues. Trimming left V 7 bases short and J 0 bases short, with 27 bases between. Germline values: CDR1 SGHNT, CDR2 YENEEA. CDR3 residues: CASNPLHPGGGRANYGYTF. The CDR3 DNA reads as TGTGCCAGCAACCCACTCCACCCGGGGGGGGGCCGAGCTAACTATGGCTACACCTTC.

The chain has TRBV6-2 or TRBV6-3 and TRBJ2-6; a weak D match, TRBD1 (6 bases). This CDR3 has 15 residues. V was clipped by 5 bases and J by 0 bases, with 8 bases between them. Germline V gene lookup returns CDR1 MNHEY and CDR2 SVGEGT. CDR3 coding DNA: TGTGCCAGCAGTCCACAGGGCTCTGGGGCCAACGTCCTGACTTTC. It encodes CASSPQGSGANVLTF.

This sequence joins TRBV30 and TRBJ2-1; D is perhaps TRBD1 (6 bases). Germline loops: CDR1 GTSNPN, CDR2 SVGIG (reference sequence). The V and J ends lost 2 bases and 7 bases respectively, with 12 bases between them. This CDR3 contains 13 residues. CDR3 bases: TGTGCCTGGAGTAGGGGGAGTAGAAATGAGCAGTTCTTC. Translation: CAWSRGSRNEQFF. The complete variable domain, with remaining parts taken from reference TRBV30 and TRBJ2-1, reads SQTIHQWPATLVQPVGSPLSLECTVEGTSNPNLYWYRQAAGRGLQLLFYSVGIGQISSEVPQNLSASRPQDRQFILSSKKLLLSDSGFYLCAWSRGSRNEQFFGPGTRLTVL.

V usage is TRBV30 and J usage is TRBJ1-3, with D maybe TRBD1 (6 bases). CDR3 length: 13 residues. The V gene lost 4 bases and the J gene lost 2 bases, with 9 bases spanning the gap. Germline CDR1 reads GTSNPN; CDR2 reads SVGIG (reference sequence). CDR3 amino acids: CAWTTGTGNTIYF. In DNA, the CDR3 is TGTGCCTGGACGACAGGTACTGGAAACACCATATATTTT.

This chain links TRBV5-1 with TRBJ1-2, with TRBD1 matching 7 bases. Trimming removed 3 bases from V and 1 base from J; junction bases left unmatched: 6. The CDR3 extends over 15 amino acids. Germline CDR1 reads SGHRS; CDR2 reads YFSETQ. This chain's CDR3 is CASSSRQGLNYGYTF. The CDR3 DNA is TGCGCCAGCAGCTCCCGACAGGGACTTAACTATGGCTACACCTTC.

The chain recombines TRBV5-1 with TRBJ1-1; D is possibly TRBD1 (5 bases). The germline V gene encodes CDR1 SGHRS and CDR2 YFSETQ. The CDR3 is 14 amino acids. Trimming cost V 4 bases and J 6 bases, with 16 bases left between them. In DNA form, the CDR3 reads TGCGCCAGCAGCCGTCCGGAGGGGTTCGCTGAAGCTTTCTTT. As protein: CASSRPEGFAEAFF.

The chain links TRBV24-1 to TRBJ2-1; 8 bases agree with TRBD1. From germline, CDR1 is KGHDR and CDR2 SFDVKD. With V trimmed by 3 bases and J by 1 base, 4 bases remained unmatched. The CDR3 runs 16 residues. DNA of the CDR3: TGTGCCACCAGTGATGCCGGGACAGGTTCCTACAATGAGCAGTTCTTC. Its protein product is CATSDAGTGSYNEQFF.

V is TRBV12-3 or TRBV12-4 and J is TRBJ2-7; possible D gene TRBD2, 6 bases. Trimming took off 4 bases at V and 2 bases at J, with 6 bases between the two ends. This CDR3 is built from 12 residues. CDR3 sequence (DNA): TGTGCCAGCAGTTGGACTACCTACGAGCAGTACTTC. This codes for CASSWTTYEQYF.

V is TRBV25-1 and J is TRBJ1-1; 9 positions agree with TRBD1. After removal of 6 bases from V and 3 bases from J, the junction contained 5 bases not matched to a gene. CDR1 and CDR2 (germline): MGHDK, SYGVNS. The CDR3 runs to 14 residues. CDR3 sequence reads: CASRQTGGYTEAFF. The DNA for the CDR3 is TGTGCCAGCAGACAGACAGGGGGTTACACTGAAGCTTTCTTT.

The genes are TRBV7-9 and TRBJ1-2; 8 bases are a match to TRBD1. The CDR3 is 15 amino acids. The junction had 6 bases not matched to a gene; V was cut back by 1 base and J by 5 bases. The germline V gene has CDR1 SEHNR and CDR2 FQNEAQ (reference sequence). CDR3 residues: CASSLEGGQVYGYTF. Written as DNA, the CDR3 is TGTGCCAGCAGCTTAGAGGGGGGACAGGTGTATGGCTACACCTTC.

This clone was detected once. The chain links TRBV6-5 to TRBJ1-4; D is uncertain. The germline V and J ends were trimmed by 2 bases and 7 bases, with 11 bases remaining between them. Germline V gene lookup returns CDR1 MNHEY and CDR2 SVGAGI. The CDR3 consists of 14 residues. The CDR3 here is CASSYDGGSEKLFF. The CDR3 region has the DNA TGTGCCAGCAGTTACGATGGAGGGAGTGAAAAACTGTTTTTT.

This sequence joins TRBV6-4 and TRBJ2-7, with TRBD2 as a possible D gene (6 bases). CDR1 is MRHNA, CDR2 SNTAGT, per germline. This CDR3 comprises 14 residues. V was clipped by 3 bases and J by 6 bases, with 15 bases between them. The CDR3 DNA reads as TGTGCCAGCAGTGAAGGAGGGTTTTTGTCCGAGCAGTACTTC. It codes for CASSEGGFLSEQYF.

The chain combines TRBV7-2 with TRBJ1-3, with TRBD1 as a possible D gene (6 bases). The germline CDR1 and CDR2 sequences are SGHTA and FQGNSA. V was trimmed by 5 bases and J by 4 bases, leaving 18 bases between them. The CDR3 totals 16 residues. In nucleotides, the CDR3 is TGTGCCAGCAGCCCGATCCGGGGGGGGCAAGGAAACACCATATATTTT. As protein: CASSPIRGGQGNTIYF.

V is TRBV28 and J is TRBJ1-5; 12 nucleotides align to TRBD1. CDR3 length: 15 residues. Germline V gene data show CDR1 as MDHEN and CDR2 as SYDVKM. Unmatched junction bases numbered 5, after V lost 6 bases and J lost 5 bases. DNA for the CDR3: TGTGCCAGCAGACCGGGGACAGGGGGCTATCAGCCCCAGCATTTT. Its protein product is CASRPGTGGYQPQHF. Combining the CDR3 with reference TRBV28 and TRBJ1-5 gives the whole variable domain DVKVTQSSRYLVKRTGEKVFLECVQDMDHENMFWYRQDPGLGLRLIYFSYDVKMKEKGDIPEGYSVSREKKERFSLILESASTNQTSMYLCASRPGTGGYQPQHFGDGTRLSIL.

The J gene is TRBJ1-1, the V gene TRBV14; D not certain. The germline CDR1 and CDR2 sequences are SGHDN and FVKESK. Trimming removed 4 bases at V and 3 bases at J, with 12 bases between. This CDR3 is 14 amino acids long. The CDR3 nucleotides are TGTGCCAGCAGCCCTTTTCTCGGGGACACTGAAGCTTTCTTT. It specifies CASSPFLGDTEAFF. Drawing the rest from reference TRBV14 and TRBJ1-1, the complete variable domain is EAGVTQFPSHSVIEKGQTVTLRCDPISGHDNLYWYRRVMGKEIKFLLHFVKESKQDESGMPNNRFLAERTGGTYSTLKVQPAELEDSGVYFCASSPFLGDTEAFFGQGTRLTVV.

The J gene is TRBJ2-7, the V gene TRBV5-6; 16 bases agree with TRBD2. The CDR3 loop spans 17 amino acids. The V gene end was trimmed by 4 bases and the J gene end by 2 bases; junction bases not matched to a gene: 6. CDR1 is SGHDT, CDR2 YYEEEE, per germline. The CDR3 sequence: CASSLGLAGGGPYEQYF. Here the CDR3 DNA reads TGTGCCAGCAGCCTGGGACTAGCGGGAGGGGGTCCCTACGAGCAGTACTTC.

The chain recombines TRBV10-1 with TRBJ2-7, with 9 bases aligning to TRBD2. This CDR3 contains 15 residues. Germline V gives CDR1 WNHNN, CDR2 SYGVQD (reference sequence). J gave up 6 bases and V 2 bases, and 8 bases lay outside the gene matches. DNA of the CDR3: TGCGCCAGCAGTGAGGCGGGAGGGCCGATCGGCGAGCAGTACTTC. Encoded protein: CASSEAGGPIGEQYF.

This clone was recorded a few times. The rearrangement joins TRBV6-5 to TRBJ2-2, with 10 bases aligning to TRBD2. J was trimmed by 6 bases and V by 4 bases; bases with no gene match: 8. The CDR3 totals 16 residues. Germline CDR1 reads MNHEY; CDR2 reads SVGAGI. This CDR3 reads CASSSIAGGGPGELFF. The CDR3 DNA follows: TGTGCCAGCAGTTCAATAGCGGGAGGTGGGCCCGGGGAGCTGTTTTTT.